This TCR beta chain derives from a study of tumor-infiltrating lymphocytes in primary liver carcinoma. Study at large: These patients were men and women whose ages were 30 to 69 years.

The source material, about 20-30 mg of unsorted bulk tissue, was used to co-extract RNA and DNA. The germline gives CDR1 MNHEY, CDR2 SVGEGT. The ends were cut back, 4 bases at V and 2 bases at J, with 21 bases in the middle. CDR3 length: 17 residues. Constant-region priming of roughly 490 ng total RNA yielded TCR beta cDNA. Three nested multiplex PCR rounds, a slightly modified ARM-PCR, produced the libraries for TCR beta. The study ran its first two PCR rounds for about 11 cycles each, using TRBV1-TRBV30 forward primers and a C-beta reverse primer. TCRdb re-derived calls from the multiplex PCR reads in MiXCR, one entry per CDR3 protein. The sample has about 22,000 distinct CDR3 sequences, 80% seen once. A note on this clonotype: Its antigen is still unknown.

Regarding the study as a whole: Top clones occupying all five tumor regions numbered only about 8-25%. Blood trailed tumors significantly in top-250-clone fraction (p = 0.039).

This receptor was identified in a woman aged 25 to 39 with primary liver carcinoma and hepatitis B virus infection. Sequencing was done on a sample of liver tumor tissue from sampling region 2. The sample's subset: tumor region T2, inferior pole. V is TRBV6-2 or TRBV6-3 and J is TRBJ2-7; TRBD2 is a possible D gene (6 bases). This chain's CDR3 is CASSFRRRDRTTYEQYF. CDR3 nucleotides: TGTGCCAGCAGTTTTCGAAGGAGGGATAGGACTACCTACGAGCAGTACTTC.